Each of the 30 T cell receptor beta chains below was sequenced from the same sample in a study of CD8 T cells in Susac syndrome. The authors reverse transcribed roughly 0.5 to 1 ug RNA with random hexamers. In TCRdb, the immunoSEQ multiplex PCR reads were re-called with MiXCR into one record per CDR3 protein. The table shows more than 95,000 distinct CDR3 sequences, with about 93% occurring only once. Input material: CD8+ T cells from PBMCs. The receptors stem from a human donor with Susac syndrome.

Here the CDR3 reads CASSRPGTGDYNEQFF. CDR3 bases: TGCGCCAGCAGCCGTCCCGGGACAGGGGACTACAATGAGCAGTTCTTC. V is TRBV4-3 and J is TRBJ2-1; TRBD1 aligns across 10 bases. Looked up from germline, CDR1 is LGHNA and CDR2 is YSLEER. V was pared by 4 bases and J by 3 bases, with 6 bases of the junction left unmatched. CDR3 size: 16 residues.

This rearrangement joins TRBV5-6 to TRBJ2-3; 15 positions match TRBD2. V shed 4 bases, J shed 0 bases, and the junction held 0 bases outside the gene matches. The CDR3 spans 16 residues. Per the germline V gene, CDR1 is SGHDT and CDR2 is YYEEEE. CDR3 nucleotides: TGTGCCAGCAGCGGGACTAGCGGGGGGAGCACAGATACGCAGTATTTT. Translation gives CASSGTSGGSTDTQYF. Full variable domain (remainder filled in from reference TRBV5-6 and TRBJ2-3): DAGVTQSPTHLIKTRGQQVTLRCSPKSGHDTVSWYQQALGQGPQFIFQYYEEEERQRGNFPDRFSGHQFPNYSSELNVNALLLGDSALYLCASSGTSGGSTDTQYFGPGTRLTVL.

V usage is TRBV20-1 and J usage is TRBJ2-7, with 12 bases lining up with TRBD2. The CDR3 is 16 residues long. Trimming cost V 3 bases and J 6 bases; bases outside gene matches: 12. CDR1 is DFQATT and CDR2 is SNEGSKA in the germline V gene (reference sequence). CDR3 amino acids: CSARSTIGLAGSEQYF. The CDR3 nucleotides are TGCAGTGCTAGGTCTACTATCGGACTAGCGGGAAGCGAGCAGTACTTC.

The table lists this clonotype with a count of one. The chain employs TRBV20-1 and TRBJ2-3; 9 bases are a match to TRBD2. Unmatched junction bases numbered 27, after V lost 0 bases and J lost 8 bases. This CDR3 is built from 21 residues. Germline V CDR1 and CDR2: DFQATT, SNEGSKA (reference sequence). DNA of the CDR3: TGCAGTGCTAGAGATTTTTGGGGAAAAACGAGCGGGACTAGCAAGGGTCCTACGCAGTATTTT. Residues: CSARDFWGKTSGTSKGPTQYF.

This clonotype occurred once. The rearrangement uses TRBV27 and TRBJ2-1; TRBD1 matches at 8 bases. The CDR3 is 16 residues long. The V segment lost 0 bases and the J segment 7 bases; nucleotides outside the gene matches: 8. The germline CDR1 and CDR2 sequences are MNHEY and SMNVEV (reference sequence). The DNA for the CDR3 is TGTGCCAGCAGTTTATCCGGGACAGGAGCAGGGAATGAGCAGTTCTTC. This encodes CASSLSGTGAGNEQFF.

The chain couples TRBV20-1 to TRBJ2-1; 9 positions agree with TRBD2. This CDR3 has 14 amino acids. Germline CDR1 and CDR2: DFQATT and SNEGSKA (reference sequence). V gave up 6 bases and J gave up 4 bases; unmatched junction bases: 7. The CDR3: CSAEGLAEYNEQFF. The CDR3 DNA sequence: TGCAGTGCCGAGGGACTAGCAGAGTACAATGAGCAGTTCTTC.

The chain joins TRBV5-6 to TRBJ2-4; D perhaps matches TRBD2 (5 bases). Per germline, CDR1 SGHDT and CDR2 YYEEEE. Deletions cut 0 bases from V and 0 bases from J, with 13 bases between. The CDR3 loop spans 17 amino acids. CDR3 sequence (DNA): TGTGCCAGCAGCTTGGTAAGGGCCGGGATAGCCAAAAACATTCAGTACTTC. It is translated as CASSLVRAGIAKNIQYF.

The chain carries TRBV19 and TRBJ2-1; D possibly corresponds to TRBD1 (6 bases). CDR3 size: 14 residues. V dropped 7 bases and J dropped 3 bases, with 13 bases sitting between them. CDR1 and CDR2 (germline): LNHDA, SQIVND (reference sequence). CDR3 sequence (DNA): TGTGCCAGTAATGTAAGGGACAACTACAATGAGCAGTTCTTC. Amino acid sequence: CASNVRDNYNEQFF.

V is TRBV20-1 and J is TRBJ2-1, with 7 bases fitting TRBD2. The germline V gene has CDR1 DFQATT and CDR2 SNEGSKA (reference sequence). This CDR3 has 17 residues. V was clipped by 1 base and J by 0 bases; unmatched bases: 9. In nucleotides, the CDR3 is TGCAGTGCTAGAGCCCTCAGCGGGGCGAACTCCTACAATGAGCAGTTCTTC. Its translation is CSARALSGANSYNEQFF.

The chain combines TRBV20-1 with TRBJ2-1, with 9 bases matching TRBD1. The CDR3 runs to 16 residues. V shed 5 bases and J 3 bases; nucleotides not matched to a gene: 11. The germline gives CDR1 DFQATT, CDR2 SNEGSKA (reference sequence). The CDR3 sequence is CSAHTTGGLDYNEQFF. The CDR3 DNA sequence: TGCAGTGCTCACACGACAGGGGGTTTAGACTACAATGAGCAGTTCTTC.

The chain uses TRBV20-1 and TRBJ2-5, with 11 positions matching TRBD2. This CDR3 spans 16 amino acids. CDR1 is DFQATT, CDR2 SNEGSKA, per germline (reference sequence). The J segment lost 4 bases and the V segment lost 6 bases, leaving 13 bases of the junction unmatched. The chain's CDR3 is CSAGEQIAGGLETQYF. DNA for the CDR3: TGCAGTGCAGGCGAACAAATAGCGGGGGGGTTAGAGACCCAGTACTTC.

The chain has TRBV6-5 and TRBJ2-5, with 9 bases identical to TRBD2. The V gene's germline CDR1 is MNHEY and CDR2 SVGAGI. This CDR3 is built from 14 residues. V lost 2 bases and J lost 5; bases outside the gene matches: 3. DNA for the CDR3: TGTGCCAGCAGTTACGTTAGCGGGGGCGAGACCCAGTACTTC. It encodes CASSYVSGGETQYF.

CDR3 sequence: CASSPNYRDSYGYTF. The CDR3 nucleotides read TGTGCCAGCAGTCCGAACTACCGGGACAGCTATGGCTACACCTTC. The chain uses TRBV27 and TRBJ1-2; TRBD1 matches 7 bases. J gave up 4 bases and V 5 bases, and 10 bases lay outside the gene matches. Germline CDR1 MNHEY, CDR2 SMNVEV (reference sequence). The CDR3 has 15 residues.

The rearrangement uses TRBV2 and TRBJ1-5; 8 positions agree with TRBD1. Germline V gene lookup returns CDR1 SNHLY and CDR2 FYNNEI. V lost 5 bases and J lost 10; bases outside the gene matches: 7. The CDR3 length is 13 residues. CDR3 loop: CASSQGAIFPQHF. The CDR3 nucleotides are TGTGCCAGCAGTCAGGGGGCGATTTTTCCCCAGCATTTT. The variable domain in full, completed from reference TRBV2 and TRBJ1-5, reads EPEVTQTPSHQVTQMGQEVILRCVPISNHLYFYWYRQILGQKVEFLVSFYNNEISEKSEIFDDQFSVERPDGSNFTLKIRSTKLEDSAMYFCASSQGAIFPQHFGDGTRLSIL.

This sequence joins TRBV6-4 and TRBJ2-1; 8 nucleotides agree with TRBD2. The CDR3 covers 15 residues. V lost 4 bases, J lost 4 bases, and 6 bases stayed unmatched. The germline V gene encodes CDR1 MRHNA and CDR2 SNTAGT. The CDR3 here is CASSGSSGEYNEQFF. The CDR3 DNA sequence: TGTGCCAGCAGTGGGAGTAGCGGGGAGTACAATGAGCAGTTCTTC.

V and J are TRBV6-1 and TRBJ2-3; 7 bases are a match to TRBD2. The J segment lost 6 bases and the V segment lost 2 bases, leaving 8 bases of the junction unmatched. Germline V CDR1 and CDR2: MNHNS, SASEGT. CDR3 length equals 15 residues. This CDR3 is CASSELAEVQDTQYF. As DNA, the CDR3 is TGTGCCAGCAGTGAACTAGCGGAGGTACAGGATACGCAGTATTTT.

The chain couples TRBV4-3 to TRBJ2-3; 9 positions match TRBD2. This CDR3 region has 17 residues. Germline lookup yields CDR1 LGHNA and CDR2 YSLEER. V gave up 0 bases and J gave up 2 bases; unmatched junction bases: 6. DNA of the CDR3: TGCGCCAGCAGCCAAGATCGGCTAGCGGGGCCCACAGATACGCAGTATTTT. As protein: CASSQDRLAGPTDTQYF.

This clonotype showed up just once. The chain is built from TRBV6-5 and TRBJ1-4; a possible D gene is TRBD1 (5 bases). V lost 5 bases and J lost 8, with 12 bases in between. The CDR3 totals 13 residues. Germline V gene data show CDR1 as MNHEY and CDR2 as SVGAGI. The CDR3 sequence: CASSPLKGEKLFF. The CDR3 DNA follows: TGTGCCAGCAGTCCCCTTAAGGGGGAAAAACTGTTTTTT.

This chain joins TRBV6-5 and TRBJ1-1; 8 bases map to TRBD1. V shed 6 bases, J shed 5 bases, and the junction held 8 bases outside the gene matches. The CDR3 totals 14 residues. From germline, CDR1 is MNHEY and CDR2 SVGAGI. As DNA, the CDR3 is TGTGCCAGCAGCCCCGACAGGGGTTGGACTGAAGCTTTCTTT. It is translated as CASSPDRGWTEAFF.

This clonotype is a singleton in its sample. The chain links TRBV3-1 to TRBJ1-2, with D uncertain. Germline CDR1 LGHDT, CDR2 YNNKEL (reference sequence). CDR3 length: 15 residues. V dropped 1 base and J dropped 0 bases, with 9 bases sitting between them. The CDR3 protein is CASSQGNLPNYGYTF. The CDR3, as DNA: TGTGCCAGCAGCCAAGGGAACTTACCTAACTATGGCTACACCTTC.

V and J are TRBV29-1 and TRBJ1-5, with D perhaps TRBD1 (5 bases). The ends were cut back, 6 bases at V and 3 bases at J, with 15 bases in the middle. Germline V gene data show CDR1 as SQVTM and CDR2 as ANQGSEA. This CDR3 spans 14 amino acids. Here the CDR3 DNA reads TGCAGCGTGGTGGGCGACAGTTCCAATCAGCCCCAGCATTTT. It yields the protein CSVVGDSSNQPQHF.

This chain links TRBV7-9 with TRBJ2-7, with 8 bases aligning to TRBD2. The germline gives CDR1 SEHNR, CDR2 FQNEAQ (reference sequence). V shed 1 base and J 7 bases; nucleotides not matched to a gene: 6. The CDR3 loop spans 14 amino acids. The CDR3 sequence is CASSLGGLVSEQYF. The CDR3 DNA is TGTGCCAGCAGCTTAGGGGGACTAGTCTCGGAGCAGTACTTC. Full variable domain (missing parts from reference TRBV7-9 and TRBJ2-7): DTGVSQNPRHKITKRGQNVTFRCDPISEHNRLYWYRQTLGQGPEFLTYFQNEAQLEKSRLLSDRFSAERPKGSFSTLEIQRTEQGDSAMYLCASSLGGLVSEQYFGPGTRLTVT.

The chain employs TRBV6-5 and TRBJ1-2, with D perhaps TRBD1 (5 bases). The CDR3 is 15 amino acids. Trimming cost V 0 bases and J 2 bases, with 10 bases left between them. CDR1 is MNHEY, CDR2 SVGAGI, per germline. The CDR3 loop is CASSYSAGCNYGYTF. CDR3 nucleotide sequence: TGTGCCAGCAGTTACTCAGCAGGGTGCAACTATGGCTACACCTTC.

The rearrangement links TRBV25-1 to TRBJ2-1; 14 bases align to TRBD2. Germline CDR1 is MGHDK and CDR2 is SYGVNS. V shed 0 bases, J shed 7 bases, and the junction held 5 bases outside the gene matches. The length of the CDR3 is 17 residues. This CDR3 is CASSEYPTSGGANEQFF. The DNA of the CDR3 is TGTGCCAGCAGTGAATATCCGACTAGCGGGGGGGCTAATGAGCAGTTCTTC.

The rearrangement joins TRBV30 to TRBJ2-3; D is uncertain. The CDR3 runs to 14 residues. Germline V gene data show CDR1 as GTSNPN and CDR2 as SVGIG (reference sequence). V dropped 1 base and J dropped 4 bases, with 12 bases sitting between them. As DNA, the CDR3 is TGTGCCTGGAGTGGGTTTATGGGCCCAGATACGCAGTATTTT. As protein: CAWSGFMGPDTQYF.

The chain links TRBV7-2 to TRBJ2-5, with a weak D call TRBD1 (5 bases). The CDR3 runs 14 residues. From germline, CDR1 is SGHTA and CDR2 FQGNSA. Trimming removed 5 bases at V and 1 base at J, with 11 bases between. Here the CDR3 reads CASSGWTIQETQYF. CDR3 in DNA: TGTGCCAGCAGCGGGTGGACAATCCAAGAGACCCAGTACTTC. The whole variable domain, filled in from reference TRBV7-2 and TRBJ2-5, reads GAGVSQSPSNKVTEKGKDVELRCDPISGHTALYWYRQSLGQGLEFLIYFQGNSAPDKSGLPSDRFSAERTGGSVSTLTIQRTQQEDSAVYLCASSGWTIQETQYFGPGTRLLVL.

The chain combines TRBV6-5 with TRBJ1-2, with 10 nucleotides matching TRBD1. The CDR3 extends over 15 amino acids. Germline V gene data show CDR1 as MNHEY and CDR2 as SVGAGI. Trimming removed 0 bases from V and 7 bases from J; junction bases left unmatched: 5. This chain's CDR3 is CASSYSDRGQGGYTF. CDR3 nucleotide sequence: TGTGCCAGCAGTTACTCCGACAGGGGGCAGGGTGGCTACACCTTC.

CDR3 in DNA: TGTGCCAGCAGGGAGGACGACGGCTTCAACTATGGAATGGACGGCTACACCTTC. Translated: CASREDDGFNYGMDGYTF. V usage is TRBV12-3 or TRBV12-4 and J usage is TRBJ1-2; the D is unclear. Trimming removed 6 bases at V and 8 bases at J, with 31 bases between. The CDR3 extends over 18 amino acids.

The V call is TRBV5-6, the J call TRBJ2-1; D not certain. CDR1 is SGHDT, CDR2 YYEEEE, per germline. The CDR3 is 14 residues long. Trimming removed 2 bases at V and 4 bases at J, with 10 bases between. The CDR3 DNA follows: TGTGCCAGCAGCTTAGATCCGCAGTACAATGAGCAGTTCTTC. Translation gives CASSLDPQYNEQFF.

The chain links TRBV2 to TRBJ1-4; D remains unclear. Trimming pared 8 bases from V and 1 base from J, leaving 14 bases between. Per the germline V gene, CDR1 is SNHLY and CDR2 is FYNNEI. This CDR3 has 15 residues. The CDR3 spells CASGLPEGTNEKLFF. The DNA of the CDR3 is TGTGCCAGCGGTTTGCCGGAAGGAACTAATGAAAAACTGTTTTTT. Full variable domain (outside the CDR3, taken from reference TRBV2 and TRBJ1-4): EPEVTQTPSHQVTQMGQEVILRCVPISNHLYFYWYRQILGQKVEFLVSFYNNEISEKSEIFDDQFSVERPDGSNFTLKIRSTKLEDSAMYFCASGLPEGTNEKLFFGSGTQLSVL.